The sequence of this T cell receptor beta chain was determined in a study of cytomegalovirus exposure and HLA in healthy donors. PCR involved 60 Vbeta and 13 Jbeta primers. Data came from immunoSEQ multiplex PCR; TCRdb stores just in-frame clones and leaves some out. Among about 130,000 clones listed, under 85% were seen once. The CDR3 spans 14 residues. Germline CDR1 and CDR2: SGHTA and FQGNSA. V lost 2 bases, J lost 6 bases, and 10 bases lay in between. Source material: PBMCs. J is TRBJ2-2 and V is TRBV7-2; D is unresolved. This TCR came from a man aged 25 to 45 in good health and CMV-seronegative. CDR3 in amino acids: CASSLTAESGELFF. The CDR3 DNA reads as TGTGCCAGCAGCTTAACGGCGGAATCCGGGGAGCTGTTTTTT.